Shown below are 23 T cell receptor beta chains from a single sample sequenced in a study of blood T cells in healthy people across ages. Using a J-beta primer mix together with a sample-barcoded 5' primer, a second PCR was run for 7 to 11 cycles. TCRdb recomputed calls from the 5' RACE reads with MiXCR, one row per CDR3 protein. The sample yields about 830,000 distinct CDR3 sequences, around two thirds seen once. Sequences were obtained from blood. The receptors here all came from a man aged 25 to 40 in good health.

The chain couples TRBV5-1 to TRBJ1-1; D is undetermined. CDR3 length: 16 residues. In germline, CDR1 is SGHRS, CDR2 YFSETQ. V was shortened by 5 bases and J by 3 bases, with 20 bases between the two germline ends. The CDR3 loop reads CASSQRSPRSHTEAFF. As DNA, the CDR3 is TGCGCCAGCAGTCAACGCTCCCCCCGATCGCACACTGAAGCTTTCTTT.

The CDR3 nucleotides are TGTGCCAGCAGTGAAGCGGGGACCTTTAGCTCCTATAATTCACCCCTCCACTTT. This gives the protein CASSEAGTFSSYNSPLHF. This chain links TRBV2 with TRBJ1-6; weak D call: TRBD1 (5 bases). The CDR3 sequence is 18 residues long. The V gene's germline CDR1 is SNHLY and CDR2 FYNNEI. V lost 0 bases and J lost 0, with 12 bases in between. The full variable domain, with the rest looked up from reference TRBV2 and TRBJ1-6, is EPEVTQTPSHQVTQMGQEVILRCVPISNHLYFYWYRQILGQKVEFLVSFYNNEISEKSEIFDDQFSVERPDGSNFTLKIRSTKLEDSAMYFCASSEAGTFSSYNSPLHFGNGTRLTVT.

The sample holds one count of this clonotype. The chain carries TRBV27 and TRBJ2-3; no firm D call. Germline assignment: CDR1 MNHEY and CDR2 SMNVEV (reference sequence). Deletions cut 4 bases from V and 1 base from J, with 6 bases between. The CDR3 length is 13 residues. In DNA, the CDR3 is TGTGCCAGCAGTTGGCAGCGCACAGATACGCAGTATTTT. Translating it yields CASSWQRTDTQYF.

This chain connects TRBV9 to TRBJ1-1; the match to TRBD1 covers 9 bases. CDR3 length: 14 residues. J was trimmed by 4 bases and V by 3 bases; bases with no gene match: 4. CDR1 is SGDLS, CDR2 YYNGEE, per germline. In DNA form, the CDR3 reads TGTGCCAGCAGCGAGGGACAGGGAGGCACTGAAGCTTTCTTT. Translating it yields CASSEGQGGTEAFF.

The rearrangement links TRBV20-1 to TRBJ2-1, with 10 bases that match TRBD2. From germline, CDR1 is DFQATT and CDR2 SNEGSKA (reference sequence). The CDR3 is 15 residues long. Trimming at V came to 3 bases and at J to 4 bases, leaving 6 bases not matched to a gene. CDR3 sequence: CSASRPSGGYNEQFF. The DNA for the CDR3 is TGCAGTGCTAGTAGGCCTAGCGGGGGTTACAATGAGCAGTTCTTC.

V is TRBV20-1 and J is TRBJ2-1; D not certain. Germline V CDR1 and CDR2: DFQATT, SNEGSKA (reference sequence). The V end was cut by 2 bases, the J end by 4 bases, with 9 bases between. The CDR3 length is 13 residues. The CDR3 sequence: CSARPPEYNEQFF. CDR3 coding DNA: TGCAGTGCTAGACCACCTGAGTACAATGAGCAGTTCTTC.

As concerns this clonotype: One end of the junction fails to match germline, which may point to a read error. The chain joins TRBV9 to TRBJ2-3; either TRBD1 or TRBD2 may fit D (5 bases each). The CDR3 totals 14 residues. In germline, CDR1 is SGDLS, CDR2 YYNGEE. The CDR3 loop reads CASSVGSETVTQYF. DNA of the CDR3: TGTGCCAGCAGCGTAGGTAGCGAGACAGTTACGCAGTATTTT. The variable domain in full, completed from reference TRBV9 and TRBJ2-3, reads DSGVTQTPKHLITATGQRVTLRCSPRSGDLSVYWYQQSLDQGLQFLIQYYNGEERAKGNILERFSAQQFPDLHSELNLSSLELGDSALYFCASSVGSETVTQYFGPGTRLTVL.

The V gene is TRBV29-1, the J gene TRBJ2-7, with D perhaps TRBD1 (5 bases). The CDR3 has 13 residues. Germline-derived CDR1 and CDR2 are SQVTM and ANQGSEA. Between the trimmed V and J ends, which lost 3 bases and 3 bases, there was a span of 12 bases. CDR3 in DNA: TGCAGCGTTGACTTAGGGGATGACTACGAGCAGTACTTC. Translation: CSVDLGDDYEQYF.

This chain joins TRBV7-2 and TRBJ2-1; 9 bases fit TRBD2. With 0 bases clipped from V and 6 bases from J, the junction kept 18 bases outside the gene matches. Germline values: CDR1 SGHTA, CDR2 FQGNSA. The CDR3 contains 20 residues. CDR3 sequence (DNA): TGTGCCAGCAGCTTAGCGCGGGTAGCGGGGGCCCTAAGGGAGAGCAATGAGCAGTTCTTC. This sequence encodes CASSLARVAGALRESNEQFF.

The chain couples TRBV9 to TRBJ2-1; 16 bases are shared with TRBD2. Germline trimming cut 0 bases from V and 7 bases from J; bases unmatched to any gene: 10. The germline CDR1 and CDR2 sequences are SGDLS and YYNGEE. There are 19 residues in the CDR3. The CDR3 loop reads CASSVESGLAGGPGNEQFF. CDR3 coding DNA: TGTGCCAGCAGCGTAGAGTCGGGACTAGCGGGGGGGCCGGGGAATGAGCAGTTCTTC.

The chain combines TRBV27 with TRBJ2-7, with TRBD1 as a possible D gene (6 bases). With 6 bases removed from V and 0 bases from J, the gap between germline ends came to 18 bases. Germline V lookup: CDR1 MNHEY, CDR2 SMNVEV (reference sequence). The CDR3 consists of 16 residues. The CDR3 region has the DNA TGTGCCAGCAGCCACCTGACAGGTAGACTCTCCTACGAGCAGTACTTC. Amino acid sequence: CASSHLTGRLSYEQYF.

This clonotype came up many times. The chain is built from TRBV20-1 and TRBJ2-7, with 12 bases that match TRBD2. CDR3 length: 16 amino acids. The junction had 12 bases not matched to a gene; V was cut back by 6 bases and J by 3 bases. The germline V gene has CDR1 DFQATT and CDR2 SNEGSKA (reference sequence). The chain's CDR3 is CSAPLAGGHLGYEQYF. CDR3 in DNA: TGCAGTGCGCCACTAGCGGGGGGCCACTTGGGCTACGAGCAGTACTTC.

This clonotype was seen only once. The genes are TRBV27 and TRBJ1-2; possibly TRBD1 for D (5 bases). This CDR3 region has 16 residues. Germline CDR1 reads MNHEY; CDR2 reads SMNVEV (reference sequence). V was clipped by 3 bases and J by 1 base, with 15 bases between them. The CDR3 loop reads CASSFAAGGFNYGYTF. The CDR3 DNA is TGTGCCAGCAGTTTCGCCGCTGGGGGGTTTAACTATGGCTACACCTTC.

V gene TRBV25-1 combines with J gene TRBJ2-3, with TRBD1 matching 10 bases. The CDR3 contains 15 residues. V shed 5 bases and J 4 bases; nucleotides not matched to a gene: 6. Germline V gene sequence: CDR1 MGHDK, CDR2 SYGVNS. This CDR3 reads CASSLYGTGADTQYF. CDR3 nucleotides: TGTGCCAGCAGTCTTTACGGGACAGGGGCAGATACGCAGTATTTT.

V is TRBV12-3 or TRBV12-4 and J is TRBJ1-4; a possible D gene is TRBD1 (5 bases). The CDR3 consists of 14 residues. Trimming removed 6 bases from V and 8 bases from J, with 16 bases in between. As DNA, the CDR3 is TGTGCCAGCAGCGACGCAGGGTTCGGGGAAAAACTGTTTTTT. Its translation: CASSDAGFGEKLFF.

V usage is TRBV20-1 and J usage is TRBJ1-2; D is ambiguous. V lost 5 bases and J 2 bases, leaving 12 bases between the germline ends. The CDR3 spans 13 residues. Germline CDR1 is DFQATT and CDR2 is SNEGSKA (reference sequence). CDR3 loop: CSAAPLNNYGYTF. The DNA for the CDR3 is TGCAGTGCTGCCCCACTGAACAACTATGGCTACACCTTC.

The table lists this clonotype with a few counts. The chain's CDR3 is CASSLDVQPQHF. CDR3 DNA sequence: TGTGCCAGCAGCTTAGACGTTCAGCCCCAGCATTTT. The chain carries TRBV7-9 and TRBJ1-5; D uncertain. Trimming cost V 1 base and J 6 bases, with 4 bases left between them. The CDR3 covers 12 residues. Germline CDR1 SEHNR, CDR2 FQNEAQ (reference sequence). The variable domain in full, completed from reference TRBV7-9 and TRBJ1-5, reads DTGVSQNPRHKITKRGQNVTFRCDPISEHNRLYWYRQTLGQGPEFLTYFQNEAQLEKSRLLSDRFSAERPKGSFSTLEIQRTEQGDSAMYLCASSLDVQPQHFGDGTRLSIL.

The rearrangement joins TRBV12-3 or TRBV12-4 to TRBJ2-5, with 14 nucleotides matching TRBD2. V lost 5 bases, J lost 4 bases, and 6 bases stayed unmatched. This CDR3 is built from 16 residues. This CDR3 is CASSTTSGGAGETQYF. Here the CDR3 DNA reads TGTGCCAGCAGTACGACTAGCGGGGGGGCTGGAGAGACCCAGTACTTC.

J is TRBJ2-3 and V is TRBV3-1; TRBD2 agrees at 10 bases. Germline values: CDR1 LGHDT, CDR2 YNNKEL (reference sequence). J was trimmed by 6 bases and V by 3 bases; bases with no gene match: 3. The CDR3 loop spans 14 amino acids. CDR3: CASSQGLALDTQYF. CDR3 DNA sequence: TGTGCCAGCAGCCAGGGACTAGCGCTGGATACGCAGTATTTT.

Comments on this clonotype: Germline is not matched at one junction end, which may reflect a read error. The chain employs TRBV6-6 and TRBJ2-5; no definite D call. Germline V gene data show CDR1 as MNHNY and CDR2 as SVGAGI (reference sequence). The CDR3 is made up of 16 amino acids. The CDR3 region has the DNA TGTGTCAGCAGTTACTCGCCTGCTTACTCCCAAGAGACCCAGTACTTC. Its protein is CVSSYSPAYSQETQYF.

This clonotype appeared many times. The V and J genes are TRBV15 and TRBJ2-1, with D possibly called TRBD1 or TRBD2 (6 bases each). V was cut by 0 bases and J by 8 bases, with 20 bases left in between. From germline, CDR1 is LNHNV and CDR2 YYDKDF (reference sequence). The CDR3 runs 17 residues. The CDR3 protein is CATSRDMGGLASDEQFF. CDR3 DNA: TGTGCCACCAGCAGAGATATGGGGGGCCTAGCGTCCGATGAGCAGTTCTTC.

The chain carries TRBV3-1 and TRBJ2-1; a weak D match, TRBD2 (7 bases). The germline V and J ends were trimmed by 4 bases and 10 bases, with 20 bases remaining between them. The CDR3 runs 15 residues. Germline V gene sequence: CDR1 LGHDT, CDR2 YNNKEL (reference sequence). CDR3 amino acids: CASSLNVGGGREQFF. For the CDR3, the DNA is TGTGCCAGCAGCCTTAACGTAGGGGGGGGGCGAGAGCAGTTCTTC.

CDR3 region: CSAPGQRARGQYF. For the CDR3, the DNA is TGCAGTGCCCCGGGACAGAGGGCCAGAGGGCAGTACTTC. The chain has TRBV20-1 and TRBJ2-7, with 7 bases fitting TRBD1. Germline CDR1 and CDR2: DFQATT and SNEGSKA (reference sequence). V was clipped by 6 bases and J by 9 bases; unmatched bases: 14. This CDR3 spans 13 amino acids.